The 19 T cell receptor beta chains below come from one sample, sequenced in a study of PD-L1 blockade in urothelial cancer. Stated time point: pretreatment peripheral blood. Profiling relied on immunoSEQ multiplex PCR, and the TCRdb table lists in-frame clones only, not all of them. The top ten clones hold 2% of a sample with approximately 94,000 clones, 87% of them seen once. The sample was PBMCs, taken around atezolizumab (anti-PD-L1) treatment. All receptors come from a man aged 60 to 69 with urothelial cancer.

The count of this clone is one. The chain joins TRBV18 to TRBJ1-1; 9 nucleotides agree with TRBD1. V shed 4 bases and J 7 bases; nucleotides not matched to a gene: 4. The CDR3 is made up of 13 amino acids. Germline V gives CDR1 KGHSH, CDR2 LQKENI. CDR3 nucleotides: TGTGCCAGCTCACTACAGGGGGCCAATGAAGCTTTCTTT. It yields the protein CASSLQGANEAFF.

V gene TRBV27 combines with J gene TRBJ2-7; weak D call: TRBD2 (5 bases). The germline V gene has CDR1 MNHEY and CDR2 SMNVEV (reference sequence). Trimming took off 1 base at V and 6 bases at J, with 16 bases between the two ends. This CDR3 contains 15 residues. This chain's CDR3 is CASSLFALGTGEQYF. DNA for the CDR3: TGTGCCAGCAGTTTATTCGCACTAGGAACGGGCGAGCAGTACTTC.

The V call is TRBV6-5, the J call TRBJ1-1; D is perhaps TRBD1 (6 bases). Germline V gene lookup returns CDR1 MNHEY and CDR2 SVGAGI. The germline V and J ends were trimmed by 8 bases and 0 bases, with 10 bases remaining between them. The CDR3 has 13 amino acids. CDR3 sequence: CASLQGLNTEAFF. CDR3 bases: TGTGCCAGCTTACAGGGCTTGAACACTGAAGCTTTCTTT.

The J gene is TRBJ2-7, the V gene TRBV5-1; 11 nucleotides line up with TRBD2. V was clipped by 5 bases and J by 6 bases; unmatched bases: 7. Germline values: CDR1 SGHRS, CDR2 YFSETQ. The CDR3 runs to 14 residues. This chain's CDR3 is CASSTGTSGLEQYF. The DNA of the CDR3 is TGCGCCAGCAGTACCGGGACTAGCGGCCTCGAGCAGTACTTC.

The CDR3 region is CASSPTGERTGELFF. For the CDR3, the DNA is TGTGCCAGCAGCCCGACGGGGGAGCGAACCGGGGAGCTGTTTTTT. The V gene is TRBV5-6, the J gene TRBJ2-2; D might be TRBD2 (6 bases). CDR3 size: 15 residues. Trimming stripped 4 bases from V and 5 bases from J, with 15 bases between. Germline-derived CDR1 and CDR2 are SGHDT and YYEEEE.

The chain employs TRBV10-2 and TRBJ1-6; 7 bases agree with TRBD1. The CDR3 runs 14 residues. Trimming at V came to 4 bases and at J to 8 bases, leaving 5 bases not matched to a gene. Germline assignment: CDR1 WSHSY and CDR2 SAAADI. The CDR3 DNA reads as TGCGCCAGCAGTGGGGGGGACAGTTATTCACCCCTCCACTTT. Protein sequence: CASSGGDSYSPLHF.

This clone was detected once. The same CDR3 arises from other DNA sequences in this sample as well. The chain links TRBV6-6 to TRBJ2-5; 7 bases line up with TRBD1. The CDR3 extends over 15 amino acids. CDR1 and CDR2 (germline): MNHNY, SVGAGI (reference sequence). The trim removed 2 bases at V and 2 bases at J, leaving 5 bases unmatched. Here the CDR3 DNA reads TGTGCCAGCAGTTACCCCCGGACAGGACAAGAGACCCAGTACTTC. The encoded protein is CASSYPRTGQETQYF.

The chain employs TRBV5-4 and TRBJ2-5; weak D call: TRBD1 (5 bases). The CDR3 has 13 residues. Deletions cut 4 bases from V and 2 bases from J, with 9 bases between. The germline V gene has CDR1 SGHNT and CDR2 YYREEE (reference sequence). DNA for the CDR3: TGTGCCAGCAGCCCCCGACAGCAAGAGACCCAGTACTTC. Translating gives CASSPRQQETQYF.

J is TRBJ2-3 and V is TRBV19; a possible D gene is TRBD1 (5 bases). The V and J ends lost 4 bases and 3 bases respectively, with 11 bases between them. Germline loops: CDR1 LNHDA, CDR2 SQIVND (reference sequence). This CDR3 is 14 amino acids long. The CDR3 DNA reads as TGTGCCAGTAGTAAGAAGGGGCAAACAGATACGCAGTATTTT. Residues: CASSKKGQTDTQYF.

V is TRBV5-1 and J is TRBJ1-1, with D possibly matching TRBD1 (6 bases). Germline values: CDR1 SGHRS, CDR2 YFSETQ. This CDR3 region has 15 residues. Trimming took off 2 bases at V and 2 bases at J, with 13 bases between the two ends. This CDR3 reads CASSFTAGTNTEAFF. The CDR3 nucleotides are TGCGCCAGCAGCTTTACAGCCGGGACAAACACTGAAGCTTTCTTT.

CDR3 in amino acids: CSVLKGGSISYEQYF. The DNA for the CDR3 is TGCAGCGTTCTCAAAGGCGGGAGTATCTCCTACGAGCAGTACTTC. The V gene is TRBV29-1, the J gene TRBJ2-7; 7 bases line up with TRBD2. V shed 5 bases and J 0 bases; nucleotides not matched to a gene: 10. The germline gives CDR1 SQVTM, CDR2 ANQGSEA. The CDR3 has 15 amino acids.

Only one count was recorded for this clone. CDR3 sequence reads: CASSDRDRSYEQYF. The CDR3 DNA is TGTGCCAGCAGCGACCGGGACAGGTCCTACGAGCAGTACTTC. The J gene is TRBJ2-7, the V gene TRBV5-6; TRBD1 matches 8 bases. Germline V gives CDR1 SGHDT, CDR2 YYEEEE. The CDR3 runs 14 residues. With 4 bases clipped from V and 1 base from J, the junction kept 4 bases outside the gene matches.

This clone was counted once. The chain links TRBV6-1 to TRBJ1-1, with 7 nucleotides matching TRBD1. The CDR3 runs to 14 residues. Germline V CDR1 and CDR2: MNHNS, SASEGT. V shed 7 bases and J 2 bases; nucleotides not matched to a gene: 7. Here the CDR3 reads CASTEGGENTEAFF. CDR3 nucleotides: TGTGCCAGCACCGAAGGGGGCGAAAACACTGAAGCTTTCTTT.

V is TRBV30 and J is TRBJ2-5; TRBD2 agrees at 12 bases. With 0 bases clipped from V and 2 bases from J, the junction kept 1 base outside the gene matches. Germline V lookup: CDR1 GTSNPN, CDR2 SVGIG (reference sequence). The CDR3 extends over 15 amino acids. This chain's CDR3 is CAWSVGLAGQETQYF. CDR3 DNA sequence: TGTGCCTGGAGTGTAGGACTAGCGGGGCAAGAGACCCAGTACTTC.

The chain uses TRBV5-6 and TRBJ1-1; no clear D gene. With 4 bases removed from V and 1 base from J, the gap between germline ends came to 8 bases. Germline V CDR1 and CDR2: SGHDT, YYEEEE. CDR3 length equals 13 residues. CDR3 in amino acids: CASSIGRNTEAFF. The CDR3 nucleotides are TGTGCCAGCAGCATTGGGAGGAACACTGAAGCTTTCTTT.

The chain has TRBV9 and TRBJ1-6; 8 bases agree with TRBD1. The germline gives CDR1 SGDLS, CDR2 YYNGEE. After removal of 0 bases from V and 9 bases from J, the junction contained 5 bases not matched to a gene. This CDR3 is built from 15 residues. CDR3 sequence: CASSVGRGLGSPLHF. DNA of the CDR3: TGTGCCAGCAGCGTAGGCAGGGGGCTCGGTTCACCCCTCCACTTT.

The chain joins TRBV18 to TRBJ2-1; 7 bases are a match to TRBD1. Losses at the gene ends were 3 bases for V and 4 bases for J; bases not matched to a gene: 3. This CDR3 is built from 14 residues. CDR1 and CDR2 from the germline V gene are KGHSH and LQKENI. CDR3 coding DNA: TGTGCCAGCTCACCCGGACAGGAGTACAATGAGCAGTTCTTC. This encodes CASSPGQEYNEQFF. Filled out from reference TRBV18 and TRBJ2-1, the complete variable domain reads NAGVMQNPRHLVRRRGQEARLRCSPMKGHSHVYWYRQLPEEGLKFMVYLQKENIIDESGMPKERFSAEFPKEGPSILRIQQVVRGDSAAYFCASSPGQEYNEQFFGPGTRLTVL.

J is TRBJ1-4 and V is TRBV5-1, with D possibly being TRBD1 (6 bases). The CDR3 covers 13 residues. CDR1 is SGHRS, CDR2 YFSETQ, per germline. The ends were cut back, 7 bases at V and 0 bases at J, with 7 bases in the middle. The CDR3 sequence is CASAGATNEKLFF. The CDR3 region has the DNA TGCGCCAGCGCAGGGGCAACTAATGAAAAACTGTTTTTT.

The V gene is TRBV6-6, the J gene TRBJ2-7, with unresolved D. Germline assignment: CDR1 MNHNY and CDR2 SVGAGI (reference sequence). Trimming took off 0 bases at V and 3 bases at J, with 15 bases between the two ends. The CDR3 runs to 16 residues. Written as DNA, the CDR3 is TGTGCCAGCAGTTACTCGACGGGTCCGCCGGGCTACGAGCAGTACTTC. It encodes CASSYSTGPPGYEQYF.